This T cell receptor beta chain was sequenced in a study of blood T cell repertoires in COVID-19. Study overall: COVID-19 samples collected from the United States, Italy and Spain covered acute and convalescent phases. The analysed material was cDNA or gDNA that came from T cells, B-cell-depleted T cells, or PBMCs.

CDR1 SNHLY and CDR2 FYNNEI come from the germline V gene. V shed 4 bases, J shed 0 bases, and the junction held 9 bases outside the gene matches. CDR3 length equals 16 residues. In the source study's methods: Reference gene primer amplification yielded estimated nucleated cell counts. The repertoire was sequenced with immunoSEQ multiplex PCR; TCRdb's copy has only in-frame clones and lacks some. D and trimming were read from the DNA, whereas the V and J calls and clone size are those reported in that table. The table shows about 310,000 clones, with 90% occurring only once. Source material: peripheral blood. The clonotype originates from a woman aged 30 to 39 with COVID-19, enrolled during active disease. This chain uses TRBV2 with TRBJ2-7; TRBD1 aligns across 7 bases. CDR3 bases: TGTGCCAGCAGTGTTGCCGGGACAGCGCCCTCCTACGAGCAGTACTTC. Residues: CASSVAGTAPSYEQYF.